Below, one T cell receptor beta chain is given with its context. Per the original methods: Estimates of nucleated cell counts were drawn from the amplification of reference gene primers. The table came from immunoSEQ multiplex PCR; TCRdb's copy has only in-frame clones and leaves some out. Clone size and the V and J calls come from that table; the DNA yielded D and trimming. Among 140,000 to 150,000 clones listed, approximately 87% were seen once. The CDR3 runs 16 residues. Germline V gives CDR1 LNHDA, CDR2 SQIVND (reference sequence). V lost 3 bases to trimming and J lost 5 bases, with 19 bases between them. The data were obtained in a study of blood T cell repertoires in COVID-19. Study summary: PBMCs, B-cell-depleted T cells, or T cells provided the cDNA or gDNA that made up the material.

V usage is TRBV19 and J usage is TRBJ1-1, with D possibly being TRBD1 (5 bases). This TCR was recovered from a woman in her 50s with active or convalescent COVID-19. Sequenced: peripheral blood. The CDR3 sequence is CASSMGGGRVRTEAFF. As DNA, the CDR3 is TGTGCCAGTAGTATGGGGGGAGGGAGGGTCCGAACTGAAGCTTTCTTT.